This TCR beta chain appears in the sequencing data of a study of cytotoxic CD8 clonotypes in ibrutinib-treated CLL. On the study more broadly: Per sample, productive templates averaged around 260,000 and productive rearrangements averaged approximately 87,000.

Only in-frame clones appear in the TCRdb table, and some are missing; sequencing was by immunoSEQ multiplex PCR. The profile shows 24,000 or so clones, more than 65% of them singletons. Germline V lookup: CDR1 SGHNT, CDR2 YENEEA. The CDR3 consists of 14 residues. Between the trimmed V and J ends, which lost 0 bases and 8 bases, there was a span of 11 bases. A word on this clone: Its antigen is undetermined.

Study-wide points: Contraction or stability on treatment characterized the public clonotypes, which were uncommon. Clonality, elevated at ibrutinib response, dropped back toward baseline at progression. Sampling of sustained-remission and progressing patients occurred at differing times.

The source of this sequence is a human donor with chronic lymphocytic leukemia. The chain joins TRBV11-3 to TRBJ2-1, with TRBD2 as a possible D gene (5 bases). The sequences come from PBMCs, collected after 12 months of ibrutinib treatment. The CDR3 sequence is CASSLDGRGDEQFF. The CDR3 nucleotides are TGTGCCAGCAGCTTAGACGGACGGGGAGATGAGCAGTTCTTC.